Listed here are 24 T cell receptor beta chains from one sample, sequenced in a study of tumor-infiltrating lymphocytes in primary liver carcinoma. Co-extracted RNA and DNA came from approximately 20-30 mg of unsorted bulk tissue. Reverse transcription of about 500 ng total RNA with a constant-region primer produced TCR beta cDNA. Three rounds of nested multiplex PCR with slightly modified ARM-PCR produced TCR beta libraries. The first two PCR rounds used TRBV1-TRBV30 forward primers with a C-beta reverse primer, about 10 cycles each. TCRdb independently ran MiXCR on the multiplex PCR reads; one entry per CDR3 protein. Among tens of thousands of distinct CDR3 sequences listed, over 65% were seen once. The material sequenced was liver tumor tissue from sampling region 2. As to subset: tumor region T2, inferior pole. The origin of the receptors is a middle-aged man with primary liver carcinoma and hepatitis B virus infection.

The gene calls are TRBV5-6 and TRBJ2-7, with 9 nucleotides matching TRBD2. J lost 7 bases, V lost 10 bases, and 12 bases had no gene match. This CDR3 has 13 amino acids. Germline CDR1 and CDR2: SGHDT and YYEEEE. This chain's CDR3 is CACNAGTSWEQYF. The CDR3 region has the DNA TGTGCCTGCAACGCAGGGACTAGCTGGGAGCAGTACTTC.

With regard to this clonotype: An end of the junction differs from the germline gene, which may be a read error. The rearrangement links TRBV6-5 to TRBJ2-5, with D tentatively TRBD1 or TRBD2 (6 bases each). Germline loops: CDR1 MNHEY, CDR2 SVGAGI. The CDR3 runs 18 residues. In DNA, the CDR3 is TGTGTCAGCAGTTACTCGATGTCCCTAGGGGGGCCTGAAGTGACCCAGTACTTC. Translated, it gives CVSSYSMSLGGPEVTQYF.

The V gene is TRBV2, the J gene TRBJ1-5, with D possibly TRBD1 on 5 matching bases. This CDR3 region has 15 residues. The V gene's germline CDR1 is SNHLY and CDR2 FYNNEI. Trimming stripped 6 bases from V and 3 bases from J, with 15 bases between. CDR3 sequence (DNA): TGTGCCAGCAGGGTCAAGGGCAGGGACAATCAGCCCCAGCATTTT. Translation gives CASRVKGRDNQPQHF.

This clonotype was found once. The conserved phenylalanine or tryptophan is not found at the CDR3 terminus, so this likely reflects a read error. The chain uses TRBV11-2 and TRBJ1-4; D gene unclear. The germline CDR1 and CDR2 sequences are SGHAT and FQNNGV. This CDR3 is built from 16 residues. The CDR3 loop is CVSSKTPGGTNKKLFY. The CDR3 DNA follows: TGTGTCAGCAGCAAGACCCCAGGAGGAACAAATAAAAAACTGTTTTAT.

Turning to this clonotype: The missing conserved phenylalanine or tryptophan at the end of this CDR3 makes a read error likely. The chain employs TRBV6-1 and TRBJ2-7, with D hard to call. Trimming cost V 0 bases and J 3 bases, with 9 bases left between them. The CDR3 is made up of 14 amino acids. Germline assignment: CDR1 MNHNS and CDR2 SASEGT. CDR3 DNA sequence: TGTGCCAGCAGTGAAGCACCGGACGGCTACGAGCAGTACTTA. Protein product: CASSEAPDGYEQYL.

This clonotype has more than one count but fewer than ten. Mismatch with germline at one junction end may stem from a read error. This chain connects TRBV12-3 or TRBV12-4 to TRBJ2-7; 11 bases map to TRBD1. CDR3 length: 15 residues. The CDR3: CVSSMGTGGSCEQYF. As DNA, the CDR3 is TGTGTCAGCAGTATGGGGACAGGGGGGTCCTGCGAACAGTACTTC.

Points on this clonotype: Compared with germline, one end of the junction differs, possibly owing to a read error. The chain combines TRBV5-1 with TRBJ2-7; 8 nucleotides match TRBD2. The length of the CDR3 is 18 residues. Per germline, CDR1 SGHRS and CDR2 YFSETQ. CDR3 region: CASSWEASGPDRLYEQYF. The CDR3 DNA follows: TGCGCCAGCAGCTGGGAGGCTAGCGGGCCCGATAGGCTCTACGAACAGTACTTC.

Worth noting for this clonotype: No conserved phenylalanine or tryptophan is present at the end of the CDR3, so a read error is the likely explanation. V is TRBV11-2 and J is TRBJ2-7, with 8 bases matching TRBD2. Germline CDR1 and CDR2: SGHAT and FQNNGV. The CDR3 covers 16 residues. CDR3 sequence (DNA): TGTGTCAGCAGCTTAGTGGTTAGCGGACCGGGAGGGGAGCAGTACCTC. Translation: CVSSLVVSGPGGEQYL.

There are a few counts of this clonotype. The chain uses TRBV28 and TRBJ2-1; a weak D match, TRBD2 (6 bases). This CDR3 spans 15 amino acids. Deletions cut 6 bases from V and 3 bases from J, with 15 bases between. Germline-derived CDR1 and CDR2 are MDHEN and SYDVKM. The DNA for the CDR3 is TGTGCCAGCAGCCTCGGGAGCGGATTCTACAATGAGCAGTTCTTC. Residues: CASSLGSGFYNEQFF.

This clonotype occurred many times. The chain employs TRBV6-5 and TRBJ2-5, with D perhaps TRBD1 (6 bases). V lost 5 bases, J lost 1 base, and 8 bases lay in between. The V gene's germline CDR1 is MNHEY and CDR2 SVGAGI. This CDR3 has 13 amino acids. The CDR3 is CASSPGVQETQYF. The CDR3, as DNA: TGTGCCAGCAGTCCAGGGGTCCAAGAGACCCAGTACTTC.

Concerning this clonotype: Likely a read error: the CDR3 ends without its conserved phenylalanine or tryptophan. V and J are TRBV4-1 and TRBJ1-1; D gene ambiguous. The V gene lost 6 bases and the J gene lost 5 bases, with 10 bases spanning the gap. CDR3 length: 12 amino acids. The V gene's germline CDR1 is MGHRA and CDR2 YSYEKL. The CDR3 nucleotides read TGCGCCAGCAGAGGACTGGGGACTGAAGCTTTCATT. It codes for CASRGLGTEAFI.

With respect to this clonotype: One end of the junction is discordant with germline, which a read error may explain. V gene TRBV5-4 combines with J gene TRBJ2-3, with D tentatively TRBD2 (5 bases). The germline gives CDR1 SGHNT, CDR2 YYREEE (reference sequence). The CDR3 length is 15 residues. The CDR3 nucleotides read TGTGCCAGCAGTTTGGACGGGATTAGCACAGATACGCAGTATTTT. Protein product: CASSLDGISTDTQYF. The variable domain in full, with the rest retrieved from reference TRBV5-4 and TRBJ2-3, is ETGVTQSPTHLIKTRGQQVTLRCSSQSGHNTVSWYQQALGQGPQFIFQYYREEENGRGNFPPRFSGLQFPNYSSELNVNALELDDSALYLCASSLDGISTDTQYFGPGTRLTVL.

The rearrangement links TRBV29-1 to TRBJ2-6; tentatively, D is TRBD1 (5 bases). This CDR3 has 15 amino acids. CDR1 and CDR2 (germline): SQVTM, ANQGSEA. Trimming removed 3 bases from V and 0 bases from J, with 9 bases in between. DNA of the CDR3: TGCAGCGTTGATGGGGCAGACTCTGGGGCCAACGTCCTGACTTTC. Its protein is CSVDGADSGANVLTF.

This clonotype was seen just once. The CDR3 does not close with the conserved phenylalanine or tryptophan, likely indicating a read error. The gene calls are TRBV11-2 and TRBJ2-7; the D gene is possibly TRBD2 (6 bases). There are 14 residues in the CDR3. Germline V CDR1 and CDR2: SGHAT, FQNNGV. Here the CDR3 DNA reads TGTACCAGCAGCTTAGGAGGGTCTAGCTACGGGCAGTACTCC. Amino acids: CTSSLGGSSYGQYS.

A note on this clonotype: This sequence may be a read error, since a much larger clone differs from it by one base. This chain links TRBV11-2 with TRBJ1-5, with D possibly being TRBD1 (6 bases). The CDR3 is made up of 17 amino acids. Looked up from germline, CDR1 is SGHAT and CDR2 is FQNNGV. Trimming removed 2 bases at V and 1 base at J, with 15 bases between. Here the CDR3 DNA reads TGTGCCAGCAGCTTACCAGGGGTAACAGGGAGCAATCAGCCCCAGCATTTT. Translated: CASSLPGVTGSNQPQHF.

Regarding this clonotype: A clone one base away is much larger, so this may be a read error. The genes are TRBV28 and TRBJ1-1, with D perhaps TRBD1 (5 bases). Germline-derived CDR1 and CDR2 are MDHEN and SYDVKM. The CDR3 spans 17 residues. The CDR3 coding sequence is TGTGCCAGCAGTTTACTTACCTGGGACTACCCGGGCCCTGAAGTTTTCTTT. The encoded protein is CASSLLTWDYPGPEVFF.

As concerns this clonotype: This could be a read error, since a much larger clone is one nucleotide away. V is TRBV28 and J is TRBJ2-6; D not certain. V lost 5 bases, J lost 4 bases, and 12 bases lay in between. Germline-derived CDR1 and CDR2 are MDHEN and SYDVKM. The CDR3 covers 15 residues. CDR3 sequence reads: CASSPTVPGANVLTF. CDR3 DNA sequence: TGTGCCAGCAGTCCTACAGTGCCCGGGGCCAACGTCCTGACTTTC.

This chain uses TRBV6-5 with TRBJ2-7; 9 bases agree with TRBD1. Germline V gene lookup returns CDR1 MNHEY and CDR2 SVGAGI. V lost 8 bases to trimming and J lost 12 bases; unmatched junction nucleotides: 17. The CDR3 extends over 14 amino acids. CDR3 sequence: CASPSGTGYNKWYF. CDR3 in DNA: TGTGCCAGCCCCTCCGGGACAGGGTATAACAAGTGGTACTTC.

Here the CDR3 DNA reads TGTGCCAGCAGTCGTGACACTCCCGTGGGTTGTTACACCTTC. This encodes CASSRDTPVGCYTF. The V and J genes are TRBV12-3 or TRBV12-4 and TRBJ1-2; D is uncertain. The CDR3 length is 14 residues. V was cut by 5 bases and J by 11 bases, with 21 bases left in between.

This clonotype was seen many times. The J gene is TRBJ2-3, the V gene TRBV29-1, with 11 bases aligning to TRBD1. CDR3 length: 18 amino acids. V lost 3 bases, J lost 2 bases, and 13 bases stayed unmatched. The germline CDR1 and CDR2 sequences are SQVTM and ANQGSEA. The CDR3 DNA reads TGCAGCGTTGAGGGACAGGGGGTGATCCACCATTCCACAGATACGCAGTATTTT. Translating it yields CSVEGQGVIHHSTDTQYF.

This clonotype appeared a few times. The junction does not match germline at one end; this may be a read error. The chain links TRBV7-9 to TRBJ1-1, with D unclear. The CDR3 consists of 11 residues. Per germline, CDR1 SEHNR and CDR2 FQNEAQ (reference sequence). CDR3 protein: CASSFLIEAFF. CDR3 nucleotide sequence: TGTGCCAGTAGCTTTCTCATTGAGGCTTTCTTT.

Note on this clonotype: A read error may explain this, as a much larger clone is one base away. This chain links TRBV30 with TRBJ2-7; either TRBD1 or TRBD2 may fit D (5 bases each). CDR1 and CDR2 from the germline V gene are GTSNPN and SVGIG (reference sequence). This CDR3 region has 12 residues. The CDR3: CASHMWGNEQYF. In nucleotides, the CDR3 is TGTGCCTCCCACATGTGGGGGAACGAGCAATACTTC.

This clonotype has at least ten counts. J is TRBJ1-1 and V is TRBV6-6; possibly TRBD1 for D (6 bases). This CDR3 region has 14 residues. The ends were cut back, 8 bases at V and 1 base at J, with 14 bases in the middle. The germline V gene encodes CDR1 MNHNY and CDR2 SVGAGI (reference sequence). The CDR3 nucleotides are TGTGCCAGCCGAAACACAGGGCCGAACACTGAAGCTTTCTTT. Translation: CASRNTGPNTEAFF.

For this clonotype: A read error is possible here, since a much larger clone lies one base away. The rearrangement joins TRBV24-1 to TRBJ1-5; D is undetermined. The germline CDR1 and CDR2 sequences are KGHDR and SFDVKD. Trimming shortened V by 3 bases and J by 2 bases, and 10 bases separated the two germline ends. There are 15 residues in the CDR3. DNA of the CDR3: TGTGCCACCAGTGATACCAGACTTGGCAATCAGCCCCAGCATTTT. Translation: CATSDTRLGNQPQHF.